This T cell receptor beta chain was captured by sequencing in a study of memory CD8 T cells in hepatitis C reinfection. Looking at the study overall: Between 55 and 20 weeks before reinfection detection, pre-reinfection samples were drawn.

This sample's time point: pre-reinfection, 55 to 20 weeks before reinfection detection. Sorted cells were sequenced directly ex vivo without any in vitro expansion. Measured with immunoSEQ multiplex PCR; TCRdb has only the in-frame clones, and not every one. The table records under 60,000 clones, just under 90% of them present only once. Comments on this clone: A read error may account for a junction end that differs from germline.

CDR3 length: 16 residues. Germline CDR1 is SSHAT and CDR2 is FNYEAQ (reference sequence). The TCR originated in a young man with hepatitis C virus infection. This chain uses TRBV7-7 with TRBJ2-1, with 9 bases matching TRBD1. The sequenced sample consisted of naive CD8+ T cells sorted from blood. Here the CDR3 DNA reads TGTGCTAGCAGCTTAGAGGTCGGGACAGGGTACAATGAGCAGTTCTTC. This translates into CASSLEVGTGYNEQFF.